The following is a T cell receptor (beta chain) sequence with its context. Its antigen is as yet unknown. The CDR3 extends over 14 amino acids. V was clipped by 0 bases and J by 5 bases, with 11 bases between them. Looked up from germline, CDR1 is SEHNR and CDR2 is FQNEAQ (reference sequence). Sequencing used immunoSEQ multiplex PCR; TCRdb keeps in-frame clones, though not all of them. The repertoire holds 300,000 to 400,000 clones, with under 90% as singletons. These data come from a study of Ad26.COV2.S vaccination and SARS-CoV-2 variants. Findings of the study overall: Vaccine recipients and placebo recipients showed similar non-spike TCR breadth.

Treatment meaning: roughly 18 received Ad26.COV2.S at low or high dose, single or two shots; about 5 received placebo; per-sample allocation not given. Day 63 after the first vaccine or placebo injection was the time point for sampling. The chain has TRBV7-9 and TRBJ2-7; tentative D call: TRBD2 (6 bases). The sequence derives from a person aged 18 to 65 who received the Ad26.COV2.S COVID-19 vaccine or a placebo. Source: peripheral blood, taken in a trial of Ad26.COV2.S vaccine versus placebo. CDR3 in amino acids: CASSLASSGDEQYF. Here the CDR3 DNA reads TGTGCCAGCAGCTTAGCATCCTCGGGGGACGAGCAGTACTTC.